The 22 T cell receptor beta chains presented below share a single source sample, sequenced in a study of cytomegalovirus exposure and HLA in healthy donors. 13 Jbeta primers and 60 Vbeta primers were used for the PCR. Method: immunoSEQ multiplex PCR; TCRdb's copy keeps in-frame clones and lacks some. This sample has 100,000 to 150,000 clones; about 80% occur once, and the top ten carry approximately 1.5%. The specimen was PBMCs. The receptors derive from a woman under 30 in good health and CMV-seronegative.

For this clone: Mismatch with germline at one junction end may stem from a read error. The rearrangement links TRBV7-7 to TRBJ2-1, with a possible D match to TRBD1 (5 bases). CDR1 is SSHAT, CDR2 FNYEAQ, per germline (reference sequence). The CDR3 length is 15 residues. The CDR3, as DNA: TGTGCTAGCAGCCCCGGAAGGGGTATGAGCAATGAGCAGTTCTTC. Translation: CASSPGRGMSNEQFF.

The V gene is TRBV2, the J gene TRBJ2-2; 7 bases map to TRBD2. J was trimmed by 6 bases and V by 10 bases; bases with no gene match: 8. This CDR3 has 13 residues. Germline assignment: CDR1 SNHLY and CDR2 FYNNEI. CDR3 DNA sequence: TGTGCCACTGGACGGGGGGTGGCCGGGGAGCTGTTTTTT. Protein: CATGRGVAGELFF.

This chain connects TRBV5-1 to TRBJ2-7, with 10 bases identical to TRBD2. V lost 3 bases, J lost 3 bases, and 9 bases stayed unmatched. The CDR3 runs 16 residues. From germline, CDR1 is SGHRS and CDR2 YFSETQ. The CDR3 bases are TGCGCCAGCAGCTACGGGAGTAGCGGGGGGAGCTACGAGCAGTACTTC. Protein sequence: CASSYGSSGGSYEQYF. The complete variable domain, with remaining parts taken from reference TRBV5-1 and TRBJ2-7, reads KAGVTQTPRYLIKTRGQQVTLSCSPISGHRSVSWYQQTPGQGLQFLFEYFSETQRNKGNFPGRFSGRQFSNSRSEMNVSTLELGDSALYLCASSYGSSGGSYEQYFGPGTRLTVT.

The chain couples TRBV6-5 to TRBJ1-1; unclear D gene. The CDR3 consists of 13 residues. The ends were cut back, 2 bases at V and 1 base at J, with 5 bases in the middle. The germline V gene has CDR1 MNHEY and CDR2 SVGAGI. CDR3 sequence (DNA): TGTGCCAGCAGTTACGAGAGGAACACTGAAGCTTTCTTT. Its protein is CASSYERNTEAFF.

The chain joins TRBV7-8 to TRBJ1-5, with 7 bases lining up with TRBD1. V shed 6 bases and J 4 bases; nucleotides not matched to a gene: 12. CDR3 size: 16 residues. Germline V gives CDR1 SGHVS, CDR2 FQNEAQ. CDR3 DNA sequence: TGTGCCAGCAGTCCAACCCGGACAGGCCAAAATCAGCCCCAGCATTTT. Protein: CASSPTRTGQNQPQHF. Full variable domain (rest looked up from reference TRBV7-8 and TRBJ1-5): GAGVSQSPRYKVAKRGQDVALRCDPISGHVSLFWYQQALGQGPEFLTYFQNEAQLDKSGLPSDRFFAERPEGSVSTLKIQRTQQEDSAVYLCASSPTRTGQNQPQHFGDGTRLSIL.

The chain carries TRBV6-5 and TRBJ1-1, with 8 bases lining up with TRBD1. This CDR3 has 15 residues. Germline CDR1 MNHEY, CDR2 SVGAGI. With 2 bases clipped from V and 4 bases from J, the junction kept 6 bases outside the gene matches. CDR3 region: CASSYLTGGGTEAFF. CDR3 sequence (DNA): TGTGCCAGCAGTTACCTTACAGGGGGGGGCACTGAAGCTTTCTTT.

The rearrangement links TRBV30 to TRBJ1-2, with D tentatively TRBD1 (6 bases). The ends were cut back, 1 base at V and 5 bases at J, with 20 bases in the middle. The germline V gene encodes CDR1 GTSNPN and CDR2 SVGIG (reference sequence). CDR3 length: 16 residues. CDR3 sequence reads: CAWSEGPRTDFYGYTF. As DNA, the CDR3 is TGTGCCTGGAGTGAGGGGCCGCGGACAGACTTTTATGGCTACACCTTC.

As to this clone: Other DNA sequences in this specimen translate into the identical CDR3. This chain uses TRBV18 with TRBJ1-5, with D maybe TRBD1 (5 bases). V was cut by 2 bases and J by 4 bases, with 6 bases left in between. Germline-derived CDR1 and CDR2 are KGHSH and LQKENI. There are 13 residues in the CDR3. The CDR3 sequence: CASSPGGNQPQHF. In DNA, the CDR3 is TGTGCCAGCTCACCAGGGGGGAATCAGCCCCAGCATTTT.

This clone was seen once. The chain links TRBV9 to TRBJ1-3; 11 bases match TRBD1. The CDR3 is made up of 19 amino acids. Germline CDR1 SGDLS, CDR2 YYNGEE. Trimming took 4 bases from V and 2 from J; bases not matched to a gene: 14. This chain's CDR3 is CASSPRRTGGAGTGNTIYF. The CDR3 region has the DNA TGTGCCAGCAGCCCCAGAAGGACAGGGGGCGCAGGAACTGGAAACACCATATATTTT.

This sequence joins TRBV2 and TRBJ2-5; TRBD1 agrees at 8 bases. This CDR3 has 15 residues. V lost 6 bases, J lost 5 bases, and 11 bases stayed unmatched. The germline CDR1 and CDR2 sequences are SNHLY and FYNNEI. CDR3 bases: TGTGCCAGCAGAATATTGGCAGGGGGCGGCGAGACCCAGTACTTC. This gives the protein CASRILAGGGETQYF.

The V and J genes are TRBV6-1 and TRBJ2-3; perhaps TRBD2 as D (6 bases). The CDR3 spans 13 residues. Trimming cost V 7 bases and J 2 bases, with 10 bases left between them. Germline V CDR1 and CDR2: MNHNS, SASEGT. The CDR3, as DNA: TGTGCCAGCAATCGCGGGGTCACAGATACGCAGTATTTT. This sequence encodes CASNRGVTDTQYF.

The rearrangement uses TRBV11-3 and TRBJ2-2; TRBD2 is a possible D gene (7 bases). The CDR3 has 16 residues. Trimming took 5 bases from V and 0 from J, leaving 13 bases between them. Germline V gene lookup returns CDR1 SGHNT and CDR2 YENEEA. CDR3 loop: CASSEGGAANTGELFF. The DNA of the CDR3 is TGTGCCAGCAGCGAAGGGGGGGCGGCGAACACCGGGGAGCTGTTTTTT. The complete variable domain, with remaining parts taken from reference TRBV11-3 and TRBJ2-2, reads EAGVVQSPRYKIIEKKQPVAFWCNPISGHNTLYWYLQNLGQGPELLIRYENEEAVDDSQLPKDRFSAERLKGVDSTLKIQPAELGDSAVYLCASSEGGAANTGELFFGEGSRLTVL.

The chain is built from TRBV25-1 and TRBJ1-4, with D unresolved. The germline V gene encodes CDR1 MGHDK and CDR2 SYGVNS. V shed 3 bases and J shed 8 bases, with 10 bases lying between them. This CDR3 region has 13 residues. The CDR3 region has the DNA TGTGCCAGCAGTGACGGACGGAGGGAAAAACTGTTTTTT. Translated, it gives CASSDGRREKLFF.

On this clone itself: One end of the junction does not line up with germline, which may come from a read error. The chain uses TRBV4-2 and TRBJ2-5; tentatively, D is TRBD1 (5 bases). CDR3 size: 14 residues. Germline CDR1 is LGHNA and CDR2 is YNFKEQ. CDR3 nucleotide sequence: TGTGCCAGCAGCGAAGAAGCAGGGCGGCAGACCCAGTACTTC. Its protein is CASSEEAGRQTQYF.

This chain uses TRBV10-3 with TRBJ2-7; D may be TRBD2 (5 bases). The V gene's germline CDR1 is ENHRY and CDR2 SYGVKD. The CDR3 is 15 residues long. Trimming left V 3 bases short and J 1 base short, with 13 bases between. The CDR3 protein is CAISDPGKRSYEQYF. The CDR3 nucleotides are TGTGCCATCAGTGATCCGGGAAAAAGATCCTACGAGCAGTACTTC.

This chain connects TRBV20-1 to TRBJ1-1, with 8 bases aligning to TRBD1. The CDR3 is made up of 11 amino acids. Germline CDR1 DFQATT, CDR2 SNEGSKA (reference sequence). Trimming took 5 bases from V and 11 from J; bases not matched to a gene: 7. Written as DNA, the CDR3 is TGCAGTGCTCCGGGACAGGCCGAGGCTTTCTTT. This gives the protein CSAPGQAEAFF.

About this clone: Because the CDR3's place on the DNA is in doubt, the DNA is left out and the CDR3 is given as listed by TCRdb. The chain employs TRBV11-1 and TRBJ1-1. Inclusive of both ends, the CDR3 amounts to 13 amino acids. Germline V gene lookup returns CDR1 SGHAT and CDR2 FQDESV (reference sequence). This CDR3 reads CASSFGAGTEASF.

The chain joins TRBV19 to TRBJ2-7; TRBD2 aligns across 7 bases. With 3 bases clipped from V and 6 bases from J, the junction kept 5 bases outside the gene matches. This CDR3 has 13 residues. Germline V gene lookup returns CDR1 LNHDA and CDR2 SQIVND (reference sequence). In nucleotides, the CDR3 is TGTGCCAGTAGTATGGGAGGGACCCGCGAGCAGTACTTC. Translated: CASSMGGTREQYF.

The V gene is TRBV6-1, the J gene TRBJ1-2, with D unclear. V was shortened by 1 base and J by 5 bases, with 11 bases between the two germline ends. Germline lookup yields CDR1 MNHNS and CDR2 SASEGT. The CDR3 spans 14 residues. The CDR3 loop is CASSEGLRLYGYTF. The CDR3 DNA is TGTGCCAGCAGTGAAGGGCTGAGACTATATGGCTACACCTTC.

The chain has TRBV5-6 and TRBJ1-6, with 7 positions matching TRBD1. CDR3 length: 15 amino acids. The germline V gene encodes CDR1 SGHDT and CDR2 YYEEEE. The ends lost 0 bases at V and 12 bases at J; junction bases unmatched: 9. In DNA form, the CDR3 reads TGTGCCAGCAGCTTGGTAGGGGACAGCCTGGGACCCCTCCACTTT. Amino acid sequence: CASSLVGDSLGPLHF.

This rearrangement joins TRBV5-1 to TRBJ1-1; D remains ambiguous. Germline values: CDR1 SGHRS, CDR2 YFSETQ. V lost 4 bases to trimming and J lost 3 bases, with 7 bases between them. The CDR3 has 12 residues. In nucleotides, the CDR3 is TGCGCCAGCAGCCCGGGTCACACTGAAGCTTTCTTT. Protein sequence: CASSPGHTEAFF.

The J gene is TRBJ1-5, the V gene TRBV19, with TRBD1 matching over 7 bases. V lost 7 bases and J lost 2; bases outside the gene matches: 5. Germline V gene data show CDR1 as LNHDA and CDR2 as SQIVND (reference sequence). There are 14 residues in the CDR3. The CDR3, as DNA: TGTGCCAGTATGGGACAGTCAGGCAATCAGCCCCAGCATTTT. Translated, it gives CASMGQSGNQPQHF.